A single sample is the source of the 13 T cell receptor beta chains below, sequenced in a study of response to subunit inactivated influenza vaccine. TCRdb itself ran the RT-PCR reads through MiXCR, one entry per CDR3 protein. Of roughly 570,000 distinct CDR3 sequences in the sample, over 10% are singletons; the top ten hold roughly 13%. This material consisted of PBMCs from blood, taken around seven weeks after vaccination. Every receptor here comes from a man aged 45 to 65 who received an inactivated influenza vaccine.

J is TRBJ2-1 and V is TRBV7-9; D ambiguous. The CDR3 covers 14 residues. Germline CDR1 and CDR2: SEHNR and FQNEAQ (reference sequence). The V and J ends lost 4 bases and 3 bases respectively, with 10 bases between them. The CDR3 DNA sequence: TGTGCCAGCAGCTCGGACGGATACTACAATGAGCAGTTCTTC. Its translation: CASSSDGYYNEQFF.

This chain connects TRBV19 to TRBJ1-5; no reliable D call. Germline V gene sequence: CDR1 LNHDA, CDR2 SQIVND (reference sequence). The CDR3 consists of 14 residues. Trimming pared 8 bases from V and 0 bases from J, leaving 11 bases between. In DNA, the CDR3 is TGTGCCAGTTCGGAGTTTTATAGCAATCAGCCCCAGCATTTT. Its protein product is CASSEFYSNQPQHF.

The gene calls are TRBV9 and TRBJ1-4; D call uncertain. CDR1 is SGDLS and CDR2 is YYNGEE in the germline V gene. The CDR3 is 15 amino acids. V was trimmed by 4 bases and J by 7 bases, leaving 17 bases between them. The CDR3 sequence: CASSRASAKGEKLFF. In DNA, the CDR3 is TGTGCCAGCAGCCGCGCCTCCGCCAAAGGTGAAAAACTGTTTTTT.

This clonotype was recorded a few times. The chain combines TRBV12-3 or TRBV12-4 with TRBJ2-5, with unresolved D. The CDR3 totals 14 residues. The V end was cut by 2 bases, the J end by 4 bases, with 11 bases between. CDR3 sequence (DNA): TGTGCCAGCAGTTTACTACGGGCAGTAGAGACCCAGTACTTC. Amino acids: CASSLLRAVETQYF.

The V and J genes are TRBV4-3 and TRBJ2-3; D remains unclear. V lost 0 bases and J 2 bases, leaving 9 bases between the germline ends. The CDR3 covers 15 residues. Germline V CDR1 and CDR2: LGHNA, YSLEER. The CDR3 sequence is CASSQDLGNTDTQYF. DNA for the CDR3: TGCGCCAGCAGCCAAGATTTGGGGAACACAGATACGCAGTATTTT.

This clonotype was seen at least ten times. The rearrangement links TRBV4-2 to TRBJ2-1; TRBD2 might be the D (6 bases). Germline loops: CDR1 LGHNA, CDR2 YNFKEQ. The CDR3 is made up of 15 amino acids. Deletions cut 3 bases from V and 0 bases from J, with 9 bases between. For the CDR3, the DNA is TGTGCCAGCAGCCAGGACGGGAGCTCCTACAATGAGCAGTTCTTC. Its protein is CASSQDGSSYNEQFF.

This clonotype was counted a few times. This CDR3 reads CASSYRRIHNEQFF. CDR3 coding DNA: TGTGCCAGCAGTTACAGGAGAATACACAATGAGCAGTTCTTC. This sequence joins TRBV6-5 and TRBJ2-1; no reliable D call. Germline CDR1 MNHEY, CDR2 SVGAGI. CDR3 length: 14 residues. Trimming took off 2 bases at V and 5 bases at J, with 10 bases between the two ends.

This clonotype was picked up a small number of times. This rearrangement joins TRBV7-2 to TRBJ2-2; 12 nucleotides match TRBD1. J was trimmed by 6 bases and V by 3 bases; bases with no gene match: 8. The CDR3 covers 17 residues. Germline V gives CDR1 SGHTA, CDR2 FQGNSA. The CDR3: CASSLPGQGASAGELFF. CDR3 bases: TGTGCCAGCAGCTTGCCGGGACAGGGGGCGTCGGCCGGGGAGCTGTTTTTT.

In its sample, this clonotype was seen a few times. This chain's CDR3 is CASSPGEFLTDTQYF. DNA of the CDR3: TGTGCCAGCAGCCCAGGGGAGTTCCTCACAGATACGCAGTATTTT. V and J are TRBV7-9 and TRBJ2-3; possible D gene TRBD1, 6 bases. The germline gives CDR1 SEHNR, CDR2 FQNEAQ (reference sequence). V was shortened by 5 bases and J by 2 bases, with 14 bases between the two germline ends. The CDR3 spans 15 residues.

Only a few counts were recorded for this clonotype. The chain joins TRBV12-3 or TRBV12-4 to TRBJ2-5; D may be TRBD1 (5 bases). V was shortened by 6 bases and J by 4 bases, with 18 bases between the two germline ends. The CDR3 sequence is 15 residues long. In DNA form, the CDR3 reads TGTGCCAGCAGCCACACGGACAAGGGGCGAGAGACCCAGTACTTC. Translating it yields CASSHTDKGRETQYF.

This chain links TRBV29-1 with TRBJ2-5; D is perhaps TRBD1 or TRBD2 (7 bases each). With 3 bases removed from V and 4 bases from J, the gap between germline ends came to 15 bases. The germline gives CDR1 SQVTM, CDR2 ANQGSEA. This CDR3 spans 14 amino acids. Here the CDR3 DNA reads TGCAGCGTTGAGCGACAGGGAGGGCGAGAGACCCAGTACTTC. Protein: CSVERQGGRETQYF.

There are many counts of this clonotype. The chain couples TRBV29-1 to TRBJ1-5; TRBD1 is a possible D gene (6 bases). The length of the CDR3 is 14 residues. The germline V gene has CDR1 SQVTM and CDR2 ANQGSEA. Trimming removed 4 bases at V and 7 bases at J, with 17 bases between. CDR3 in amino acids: CSVGSGGERQPQHF. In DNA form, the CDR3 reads TGCAGCGTTGGGTCGGGGGGCGAAAGACAGCCCCAGCATTTT.

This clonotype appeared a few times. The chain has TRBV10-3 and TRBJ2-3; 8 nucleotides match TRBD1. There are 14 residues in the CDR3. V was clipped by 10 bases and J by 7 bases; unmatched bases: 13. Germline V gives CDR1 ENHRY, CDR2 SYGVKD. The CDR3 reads CATLSGGHRNTQYF. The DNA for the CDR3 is TGTGCCACCCTTTCAGGGGGCCACAGGAATACGCAGTATTTT.